This T cell receptor (beta chain) originates from a study of regulatory T cells in long-lasting Graves disease. Study in general: Persistent Graves' disease required over 5 years of antithyroid drugs and positive TSH receptor antibodies.

Regarding time point: persistent/refractory GD, antithyroid drugs over 5 years with positive TRAb. Making the TCR library involved RNA that had been extracted from PBMCs. CDR1 and CDR2 from the germline V gene are LGHDT and YNNKEL (reference sequence). V was clipped by 6 bases and J by 4 bases, with 19 bases between them. This CDR3 is built from 16 residues. Study-level results: Favoring TRBV28, TRBJ1-2 and TRBJ2-5 was a feature seen in persistent disease.

Remarks on this clonotype: Its cognate antigen is unknown.

Arm-PCR of CDR3 regions and iRepertoire HTBI primers were used to build TCR beta libraries. TCRdb re-analysed the multiplex PCR reads in MiXCR, keeping a single row per CDR3 protein. The profile shows 400,000 or so distinct CDR3 sequences, about a quarter of them singletons. The TCR sequence derives from a female donor with Graves disease. Sequenced here: peripheral blood mononuclear cells (PBMCs), sampled when the disease was refractory, from a patient treated with antithyroid drugs. The chain is built from TRBV3-1 and TRBJ1-5; no clear D. The CDR3 sequence: CASSQSHGNLNQPQHF. The CDR3 nucleotides are TGTGCCAGCAGTCAGAGTCACGGGAACCTTAATCAGCCCCAGCATTTT. Full variable domain (outside the CDR3, taken from reference TRBV3-1 and TRBJ1-5): DTAVSQTPKYLVTQMGNDKSIKCEQNLGHDTMYWYKQDSKKFLKIMFSYNNKELIINETVPNRFSPKSPDKAHLNLHINSLELGDSAVYFCASSQSHGNLNQPQHFGDGTRLSIL.